The sequence of this T cell receptor (beta chain) was determined in a study of vaccination effects on CD4 cells after COVID-19. For the study at large: Two-dose BNT162b2 or mRNA-1273 vaccination was given to participants.

The CDR3 is 15 residues long. The junction had 6 bases not matched to a gene; V was cut back by 2 bases and J by 8 bases. The V gene's germline CDR1 is MRHNA and CDR2 SNTAGT. Ahead of sequencing, the ViraFEST assay grew antigen-specific CD4+ T cells using viral peptide pools. Subsequent to roughly 9 days of culture, CD4+ T cells were isolated. People in the vaccine group had not been infected with SARS-CoV-2 before, and their nucleocapsid antibodies were negative. Half the medium was replaced with IL-2 medium on days 3 and 7. Measured with immunoSEQ multiplex PCR; TCRdb has only the in-frame clones, and not every one. The sample consists of fewer than 85,000 clones, around 78% of them appearing once. Study findings and constraints: Clones induced by infection and by vaccine showed marked clonal contraction late after vaccination.

Points on this clone: Antigen specificity is unknown.

This TCR derives from a human donor who received a COVID-19 vaccine. This chain uses TRBV6-4 with TRBJ2-3; the match to TRBD2 covers 11 bases. Sample: CD4+ T cells from PBMCs cultured with SARS-CoV-2 spike peptides, taken before COVID-19 vaccination. The CDR3 sequence: CASSDGLAGGLTQYF. The CDR3 DNA is TGTGCCAGCAGTGACGGGCTAGCGGGGGGACTTACGCAGTATTTT.